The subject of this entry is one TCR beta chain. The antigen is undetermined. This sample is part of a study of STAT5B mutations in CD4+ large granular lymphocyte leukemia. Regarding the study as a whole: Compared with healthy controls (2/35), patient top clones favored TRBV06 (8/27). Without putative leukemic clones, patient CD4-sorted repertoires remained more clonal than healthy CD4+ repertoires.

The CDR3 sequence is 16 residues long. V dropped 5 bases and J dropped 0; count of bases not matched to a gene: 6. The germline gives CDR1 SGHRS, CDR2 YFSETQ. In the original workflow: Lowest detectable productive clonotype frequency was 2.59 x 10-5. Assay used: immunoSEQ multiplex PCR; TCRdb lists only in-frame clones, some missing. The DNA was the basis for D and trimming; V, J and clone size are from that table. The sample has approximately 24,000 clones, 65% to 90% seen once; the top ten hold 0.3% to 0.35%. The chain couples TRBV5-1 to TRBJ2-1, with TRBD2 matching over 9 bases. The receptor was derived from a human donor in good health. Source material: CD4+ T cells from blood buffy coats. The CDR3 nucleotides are TGCGCCAGCAGAGAGGCGGGGGGGAGCTCCTACAATGAGCAGTTCTTC. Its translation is CASREAGGSSYNEQFF. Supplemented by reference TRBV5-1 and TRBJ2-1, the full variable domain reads KAGVTQTPRYLIKTRGQQVTLSCSPISGHRSVSWYQQTPGQGLQFLFEYFSETQRNKGNFPGRFSGRQFSNSRSEMNVSTLELGDSALYLCASREAGGSSYNEQFFGPGTRLTVL.